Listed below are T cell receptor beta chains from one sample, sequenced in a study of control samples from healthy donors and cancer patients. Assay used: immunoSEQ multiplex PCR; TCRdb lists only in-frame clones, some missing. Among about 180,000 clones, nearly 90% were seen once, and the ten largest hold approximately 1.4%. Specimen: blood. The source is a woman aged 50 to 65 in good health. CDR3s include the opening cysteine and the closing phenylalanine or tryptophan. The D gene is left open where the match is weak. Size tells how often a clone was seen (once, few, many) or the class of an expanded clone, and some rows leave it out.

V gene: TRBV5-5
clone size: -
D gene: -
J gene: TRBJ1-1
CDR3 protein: CASSFSGSMRFTEAFF
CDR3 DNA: TGTGCCAGCAGCTTCTCAGGCTCCATGAGGTTCACTGAAGCTTTCTTT

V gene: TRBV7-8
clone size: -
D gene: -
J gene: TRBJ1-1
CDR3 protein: CASSLEGWGTEAFF
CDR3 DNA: TGTGCCAGCAGCTTAGAGGGCTGGGGGACTGAAGCTTTCTTT

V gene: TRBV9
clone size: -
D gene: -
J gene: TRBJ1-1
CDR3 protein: CASSVALDTEAFF
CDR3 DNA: TGTGCCAGCAGCGTAGCCTTGGACACTGAAGCTTTCTTT

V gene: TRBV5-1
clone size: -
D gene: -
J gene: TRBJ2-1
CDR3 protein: CASRGTEYNEQFF
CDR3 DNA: TGCGCCAGCAGAGGTACAGAGTACAATGAGCAGTTCTTC

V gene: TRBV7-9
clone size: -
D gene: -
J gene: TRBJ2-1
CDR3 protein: CASSLAGSYNEQFF
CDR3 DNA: TGTGCCAGCAGCTTGGCAGGCTCCTACAATGAGCAGTTCTTC

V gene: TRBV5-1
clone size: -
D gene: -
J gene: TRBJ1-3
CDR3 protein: CASSQGLIRGNTIYF
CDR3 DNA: TGCGCCAGCAGCCAGGGACTTATAAGGGGAAACACCATATATTTT

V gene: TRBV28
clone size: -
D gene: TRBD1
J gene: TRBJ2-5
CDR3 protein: CASRGQGGWETQYF
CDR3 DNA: TGTGCCAGCAGGGGACAGGGGGGATGGGAGACCCAGTACTTC

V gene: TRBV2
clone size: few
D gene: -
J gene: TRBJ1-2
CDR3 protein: CASRAGTFYGYTF
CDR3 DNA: TGTGCCAGCAGAGCAGGGACTTTCTATGGCTACACCTTC

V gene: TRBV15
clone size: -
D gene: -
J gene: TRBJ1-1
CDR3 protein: CATSRVARANTEAFF
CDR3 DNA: TGTGCCACCAGCAGAGTCGCCAGGGCGAACACTGAAGCTTTCTTT

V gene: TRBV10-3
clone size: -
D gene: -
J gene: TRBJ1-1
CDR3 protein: CAISDLMGGGTEAFF
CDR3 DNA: TGTGCCATCAGTGACCTAATGGGAGGAGGGACTGAAGCTTTCTTT

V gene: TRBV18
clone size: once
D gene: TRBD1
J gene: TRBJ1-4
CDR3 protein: CASSPTIGQGREKLFF
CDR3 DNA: TGTGCCAGCTCACCAACAATCGGACAGGGGAGAGAAAAACTGTTTTTT

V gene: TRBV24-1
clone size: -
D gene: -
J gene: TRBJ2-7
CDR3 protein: CATRDSLEYEQYF
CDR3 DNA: TGTGCCACCAGGGACAGCTTAGAGTACGAGCAGTACTTC

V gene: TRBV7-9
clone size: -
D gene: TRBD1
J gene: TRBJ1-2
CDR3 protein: CASSLLGQGNYGYTF
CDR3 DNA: TGTGCCAGCAGCTTATTGGGACAGGGGAATTATGGCTACACCTTC

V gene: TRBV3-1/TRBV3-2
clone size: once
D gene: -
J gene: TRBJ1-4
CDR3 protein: CASSPGRGTEKLFF
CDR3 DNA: TGTGCCAGCAGCCCCGGACGAGGGACGGAAAAACTGTTTTTT

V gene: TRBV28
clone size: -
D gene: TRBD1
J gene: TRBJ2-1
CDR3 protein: CASSSPALDRVGNEQFF
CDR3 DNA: TGTGCCAGCAGTTCTCCCGCCCTGGACAGGGTTGGCAATGAGCAGTTCTTC